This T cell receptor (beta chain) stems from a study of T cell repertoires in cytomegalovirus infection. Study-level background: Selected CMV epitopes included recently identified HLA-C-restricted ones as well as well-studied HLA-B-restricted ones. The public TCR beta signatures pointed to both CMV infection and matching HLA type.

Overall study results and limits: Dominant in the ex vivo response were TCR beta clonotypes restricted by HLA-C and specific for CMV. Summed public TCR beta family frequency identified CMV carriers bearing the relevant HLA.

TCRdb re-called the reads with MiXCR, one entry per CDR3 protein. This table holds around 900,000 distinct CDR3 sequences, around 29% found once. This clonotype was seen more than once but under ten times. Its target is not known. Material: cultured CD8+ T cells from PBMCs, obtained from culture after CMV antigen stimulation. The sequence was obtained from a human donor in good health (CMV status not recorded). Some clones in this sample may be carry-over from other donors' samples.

CDR3 DNA: TGTGCCAGCGTTATTTATACGCAGTATTTT. The encoded protein is CASVIYTQYF. V is TRBV2 and J is TRBJ2-3; D gene ambiguous. Per the germline V gene, CDR1 is SNHLY and CDR2 is FYNNEI. CDR3 size: 10 residues. Deletions cut 8 bases from V and 7 bases from J, with 7 bases between.